The rows below give T cell receptor beta chains drawn from one sample of a study of T cell responses to AZD1222 COVID-19 vaccine. Some clones are missing from TCRdb's copy, which holds only in-frame ones; the method was immunoSEQ multiplex PCR. The table has 150,000 to 170,000 clones, roughly nine tenths seen once. Specimen: peripheral blood, collected on day 0 of AZD1222 vaccination. These receptors all come from an adult in good health. Both conserved end residues are part of each CDR3. A D gene is named only where the DNA matches it firmly. Only part of the rows carry a size: once, few, many, or a class if the clone is expanded.

clone_size: once
v_call: TRBV30
j_call: TRBJ1-2
d_call: NA
cdr3_nt: TGTGCCTCGGGACAAGTAAGAGATGGCTACACCTTC
cdr3_aa: CASGQVRDGYTF

clone_size: NA
v_call: TRBV21-1
j_call: TRBJ1-3
d_call: NA
cdr3_nt: TGTGCCAGCAGAGAGGGGAACACCATATATTTT
cdr3_aa: CASREGNTIYF

clone_size: NA
v_call: TRBV6-1
j_call: TRBJ2-7
d_call: TRBD1
cdr3_nt: TGTGCCGTAACTCGGGACAGGGGTTACGAGCAGTACTTC
cdr3_aa: CAVTRDRGYEQYF

clone_size: NA
v_call: TRBV13
j_call: TRBJ2-5
d_call: NA
cdr3_nt: TGTGCCAGCAGCTTCAGGGGAGAGACCCAGTACTTC
cdr3_aa: CASSFRGETQYF

clone_size: NA
v_call: TRBV12-5
j_call: TRBJ1-1
d_call: NA
cdr3_nt: TGTGCTAGTGGTTTGTCGGCACCGAACACTGAAGCTTTCTTT
cdr3_aa: CASGLSAPNTEAFF

clone_size: NA
v_call: TRBV30
j_call: TRBJ2-7
d_call: NA
cdr3_nt: TGTGCCTGGAGACAGGCGTCCTACGAGCAGTACTTC
cdr3_aa: CAWRQASYEQYF

clone_size: NA
v_call: TRBV29-1
j_call: TRBJ1-1
d_call: TRBD1
cdr3_nt: TGCAGCGTTGGGACAGGGATAACTGAAGCTTTCTTT
cdr3_aa: CSVGTGITEAFF

clone_size: NA
v_call: TRBV11-2
j_call: TRBJ2-1
d_call: TRBD2
cdr3_nt: TGTGCCAGCAGCTTAGATGGACTAGCGGTTTACAATGAGCAGTTCTTC
cdr3_aa: CASSLDGLAVYNEQFF

clone_size: NA
v_call: TRBV4-1
j_call: TRBJ2-1
d_call: NA
cdr3_nt: TGCGCCAGCAGCCAGACGACTAGCTCCTACAATGAGCAGTTCTTC
cdr3_aa: CASSQTTSSYNEQFF

clone_size: NA
v_call: TRBV15
j_call: TRBJ2-2
d_call: TRBD2
cdr3_nt: TGTGCCACCAGCAGAGTCCCTAGACTAGCGGGGGGTACGAACACCGGGGAGCTGTTTTTT
cdr3_aa: CATSRVPRLAGGTNTGELFF

clone_size: NA
v_call: TRBV27
j_call: TRBJ1-2
d_call: TRBD1
cdr3_nt: TGTGCCAGCAGTTTAAGGGGAGGGCAGGGGGCATATTATGGCTACACCTTC
cdr3_aa: CASSLRGGQGAYYGYTF

clone_size: NA
v_call: TRBV19
j_call: TRBJ1-3
d_call: NA
cdr3_nt: TGTGCCAGTAGTATGAGGGGGTGGAGCTCTGGAAACACCATATATTTT
cdr3_aa: CASSMRGWSSGNTIYF

clone_size: NA
v_call: TRBV19
j_call: TRBJ2-1
d_call: NA
cdr3_nt: TGTGCCAGTGAAGAAGGGACCTACAATGAGCAGTTCTTC
cdr3_aa: CASEEGTYNEQFF

clone_size: once
v_call: TRBV4-1
j_call: TRBJ1-4
d_call: NA
cdr3_nt: TGCGCCAGCAGCCACCCAATGAGGGGGGGCCTCAAGGGGGAAAAACTGTTTTTT
cdr3_aa: CASSHPMRGGLKGEKLFF

clone_size: NA
v_call: TRBV7-6
j_call: TRBJ1-3
d_call: NA
cdr3_nt: TGTGCCAGCAGCTTACTGCTAGGGAGCGGGAGCTCTGGAAACACCATATATTTT
cdr3_aa: CASSLLLGSGSSGNTIYF

clone_size: once
v_call: TRBV29-1
j_call: TRBJ1-2
d_call: NA
cdr3_nt: TGCAGCGTTGAGGAGACAGATAACGGCTACACCTTC
cdr3_aa: CSVEETDNGYTF

clone_size: NA
v_call: TRBV10-3
j_call: TRBJ1-4
d_call: NA
cdr3_nt: TGTGCCATCAGTGAGTCAGGCGGGTCAGGGCCCGAAAAACTGTTTTTT
cdr3_aa: CAISESGGSGPEKLFF

clone_size: NA
v_call: TRBV3-1/TRBV3-2
j_call: TRBJ1-1
d_call: NA
cdr3_nt: TGTGCCAGCAGCCGTGGCGGGGTTGTAGCTTTCTTT
cdr3_aa: CASSRGGVVAFF

clone_size: NA
v_call: TRBV28
j_call: TRBJ1-2
d_call: TRBD1
cdr3_nt: TGTGCCAGCAGTTTATCCGAGGGGGCCACACCTAGGTACACCTTC
cdr3_aa: CASSLSEGATPRYTF

clone_size: NA
v_call: TRBV7-3
j_call: TRBJ1-1
d_call: NA
cdr3_nt: TGTGCCAGCAGCTTAACCCGGGGGAGAACTGAAGCTTTCTTT
cdr3_aa: CASSLTRGRTEAFF

clone_size: NA
v_call: TRBV30
j_call: TRBJ2-1
d_call: TRBD2
cdr3_nt: TGTGCCTGGACAGGGTTAGGGAGGGATAGTGGAGTCGGGAACAATGAGCAGTTCTTC
cdr3_aa: CAWTGLGRDSGVGNNEQFF

clone_size: NA
v_call: TRBV6-5
j_call: TRBJ1-4
d_call: NA
cdr3_nt: TGTGCCAGCGGGTACAGGAGGGGAGAAAAACTGTTTTTT
cdr3_aa: CASGYRRGEKLFF

clone_size: NA
v_call: TRBV9
j_call: TRBJ1-3
d_call: NA
cdr3_nt: TGTGCCAGCGGACCGGGACTCCTAAGGCCTGGAAACACCATATATTTT
cdr3_aa: CASGPGLLRPGNTIYF

clone_size: NA
v_call: TRBV5-8
j_call: TRBJ1-2
d_call: NA
cdr3_nt: TGTGCCAGCACCTGGGGGGAAGCGTACTATGGCTACACCTTC
cdr3_aa: CASTWGEAYYGYTF

clone_size: once
v_call: TRBV3-1/TRBV3-2
j_call: TRBJ1-4
d_call: NA
cdr3_nt: TGTGCCAGCAGCCCCCGGGACCGGGGGGAAAAACTGTTTTTT
cdr3_aa: CASSPRDRGEKLFF

clone_size: NA
v_call: TRBV5-4
j_call: TRBJ2-1
d_call: TRBD1
cdr3_nt: TGTGCCAGCAGCCAAGCCCCGGGACAGGGCTACAATGAGCAGTTCTTC
cdr3_aa: CASSQAPGQGYNEQFF

clone_size: NA
v_call: TRBV29-1
j_call: TRBJ2-5
d_call: NA
cdr3_nt: TGCAGCTCCGGGCGAGAGACCCAGTACTTC
cdr3_aa: CSSGRETQYF

clone_size: NA
v_call: TRBV21-1
j_call: TRBJ2-4
d_call: NA
cdr3_nt: TGTGCCCAGGTTGGGCAGGGAGGGGCCAAAAACATTCAGTACTTC
cdr3_aa: CAQVGQGGAKNIQYF

clone_size: NA
v_call: TRBV2
j_call: TRBJ1-1
d_call: NA
cdr3_nt: TGTGCCAGCAGGGGGGGGTCGGATGAAGCTTTCTTT
cdr3_aa: CASRGGSDEAFF

clone_size: NA
v_call: TRBV19
j_call: TRBJ1-5
d_call: NA
cdr3_nt: TGTGCCAGTAGTATTTTGGGAGAAATCCAGCCCCAGCATTTT
cdr3_aa: CASSILGEIQPQHF

clone_size: once
v_call: TRBV5-1
j_call: TRBJ1-3
d_call: NA
cdr3_nt: TGCGCCAGCAGCTTGCAGTCGAACTCTGGAAACACCATATATTTT
cdr3_aa: CASSLQSNSGNTIYF

clone_size: NA
v_call: TRBV9
j_call: TRBJ2-5
d_call: TRBD2
cdr3_nt: TGTGCCAGCAGCCTCAGTATTAGCGGGGGGCAAGAGACCCAGTACTTC
cdr3_aa: CASSLSISGGQETQYF

clone_size: few
v_call: TRBV9
j_call: TRBJ2-1
d_call: TRBD2
cdr3_nt: TGTGCCAGCAGCGGACTAGCGGGGTTCAATGAGCAGTTCTTC
cdr3_aa: CASSGLAGFNEQFF

clone_size: NA
v_call: TRBV10-3
j_call: TRBJ1-2
d_call: TRBD1
cdr3_nt: TGTGCCATCAGTGAGCTTAGGGGACAGAACTATGGCTACACCTTC
cdr3_aa: CAISELRGQNYGYTF

clone_size: NA
v_call: TRBV18
j_call: TRBJ1-6
d_call: NA
cdr3_nt: TGTGCCAGCTCACCACCGGAAGGGTCGGCCCTCCACTTT
cdr3_aa: CASSPPEGSALHF

clone_size: once
v_call: TRBV24-1
j_call: TRBJ1-2
d_call: NA
cdr3_nt: TGTGCCACCAGTGATGGCTCCGGGATACCCTATGGCTACACCTTC
cdr3_aa: CATSDGSGIPYGYTF

clone_size: NA
v_call: TRBV19
j_call: TRBJ2-3
d_call: NA
cdr3_nt: TGTGCCAGTAAAGTAGCAGATACGCAGTATTTT
cdr3_aa: CASKVADTQYF

clone_size: NA
v_call: TRBV6-5
j_call: TRBJ2-7
d_call: TRBD1
cdr3_nt: TGTGCCATCGGGACAGGGGCTAGCGAGCAGTACTTC
cdr3_aa: CAIGTGASEQYF